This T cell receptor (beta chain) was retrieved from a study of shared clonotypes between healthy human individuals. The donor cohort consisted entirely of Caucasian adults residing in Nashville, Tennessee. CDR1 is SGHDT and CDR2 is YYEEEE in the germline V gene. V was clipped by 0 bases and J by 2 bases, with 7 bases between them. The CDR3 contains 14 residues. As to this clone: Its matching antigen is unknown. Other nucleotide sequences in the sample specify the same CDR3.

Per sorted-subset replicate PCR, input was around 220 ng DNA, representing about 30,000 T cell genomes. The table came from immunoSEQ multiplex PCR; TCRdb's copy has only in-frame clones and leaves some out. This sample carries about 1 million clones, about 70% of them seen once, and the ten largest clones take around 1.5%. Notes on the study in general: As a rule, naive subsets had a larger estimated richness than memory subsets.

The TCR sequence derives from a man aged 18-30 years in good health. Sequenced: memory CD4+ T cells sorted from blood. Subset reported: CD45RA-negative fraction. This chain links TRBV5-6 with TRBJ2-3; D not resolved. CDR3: CASSLGSLTDTQYF. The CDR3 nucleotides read TGTGCCAGCAGCTTGGGCAGTCTCACAGATACGCAGTATTTT.